What follows are 3 T cell receptor beta chains derived from one specimen sequenced in a study of T cells in Graves' hyperthyroidism and ophthalmopathy. Authors of the study amplified TCR beta CDR3 regions from RNA transcripts. The study used the HTBI primer set for a first-round RT-PCR of the TCR CDR3. One entry per CDR3 protein results from TCRdb running MiXCR on the multiplex PCR reads. The table lists 490,000 or so distinct CDR3 sequences, approximately 23% of them singletons. Sequences were obtained from blood. The receptors were gathered from an older woman with Graves' ophthalmopathy.

This clonotype came up a few times. This sequence joins TRBV28 and TRBJ2-7, with TRBD2 matching over 8 bases. CDR1 is MDHEN, CDR2 SYDVKM, per germline. V gave up 10 bases and J gave up 5 bases; unmatched junction bases: 10. This CDR3 is 13 amino acids long. CDR3 amino acids: CAIQLGRGNEQYF. The CDR3 nucleotides read TGTGCCATCCAACTCGGGAGGGGAAACGAGCAGTACTTC.

This clonotype was seen more than once but under ten times. This chain connects TRBV28 to TRBJ1-6; 7 bases line up with TRBD1. The J segment lost 1 base and the V segment lost 6 bases, leaving 3 bases of the junction unmatched. Germline V gives CDR1 MDHEN, CDR2 SYDVKM. The CDR3 contains 15 residues. The CDR3 protein is CASRTGVSYNSPLHF. The DNA for the CDR3 is TGTGCCAGCAGAACAGGGGTATCCTATAATTCACCCCTCCACTTT.

This clonotype appeared a few times. This chain links TRBV5-1 with TRBJ2-7; the D call may be TRBD1 or TRBD2 (5 bases each). This CDR3 has 14 residues. With 0 bases removed from V and 7 bases from J, the gap between germline ends came to 14 bases. Looked up from germline, CDR1 is SGHRS and CDR2 is YFSETQ. CDR3 region: CASSLGDPEREQYF. CDR3 in DNA: TGCGCCAGCAGCTTGGGGGACCCCGAGAGGGAGCAGTACTTC.